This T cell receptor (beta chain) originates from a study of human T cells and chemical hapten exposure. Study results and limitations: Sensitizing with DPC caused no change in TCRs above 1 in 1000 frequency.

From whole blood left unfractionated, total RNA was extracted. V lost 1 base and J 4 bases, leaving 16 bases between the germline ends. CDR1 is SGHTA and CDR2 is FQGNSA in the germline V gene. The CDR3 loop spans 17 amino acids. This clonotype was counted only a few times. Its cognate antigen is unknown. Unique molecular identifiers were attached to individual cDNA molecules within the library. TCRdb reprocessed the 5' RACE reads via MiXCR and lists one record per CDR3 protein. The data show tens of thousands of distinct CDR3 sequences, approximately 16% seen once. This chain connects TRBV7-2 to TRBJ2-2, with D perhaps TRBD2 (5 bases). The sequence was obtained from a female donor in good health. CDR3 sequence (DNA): TGTGCCAGCAGCTTAGGGAGGACTTTCCTCTTCACCGGGGAGCTGTTTTTT. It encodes CASSLGRTFLFTGELFF. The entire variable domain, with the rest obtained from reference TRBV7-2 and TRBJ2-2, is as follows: GAGVSQSPSNKVTEKGKDVELRCDPISGHTALYWYRQSLGQGLEFLIYFQGNSAPDKSGLPSDRFSAERTGGSVSTLTIQRTQQEDSAVYLCASSLGRTFLFTGELFFGEGSRLTVL.